The clone carrying this TCR beta chain was counted many times. Its antigen is not known. The sample belongs to a study of Graves' ophthalmopathy and Graves' hyperthyroidism. V was pared by 3 bases and J by 4 bases, with 12 bases between. The germline V gene has CDR1 SEHNR and CDR2 FQNEAQ (reference sequence). The CDR3 is 14 residues long. Amplification from RNA transcripts yielded the TCR beta CDR3 regions. In the first round, RT-PCR was carried out with HTBI primers, and a multiplex PCR formed the second round. In TCRdb, the multiplex PCR reads were re-called with MiXCR into one record per CDR3 protein. The sample lists around 340,000 distinct CDR3 sequences, 15% to 20% seen once, with around 12% in the top ten. Study-wide points: Blood shared most expanded thyroid clonotypes above 0.001 frequency. Using a 13-signature model, the authors split ophthalmopathy from stable hyperthyroidism, with under 90% sensitivity and approximately 84% specificity.

The chain recombines TRBV7-9 with TRBJ1-1; weak D call: TRBD1 (5 bases). Sequenced: peripheral blood. The clonotype originates from an adult man with Graves' ophthalmopathy. CDR3: CASSLDMLFTEAFF. In nucleotides, the CDR3 is TGTGCCAGCAGCTTGGACATGCTGTTCACTGAAGCTTTCTTT.